Included here is one T cell receptor (beta chain) sequence, with context. The specificity of this receptor is unknown. One base away there is no much larger clone; base qualities are not given. Counted from cysteine to phenylalanine, this CDR3 has 16 amino acids. Solely the CDR3 DNA is kept, with 48 bases framed from the first base. V lost 4 bases and J lost 5 bases, and the count of bases not matched to a germline gene is 8. Sequences LNHDA (CDR1) and SQIVND (CDR2) are obtained from the germline V gene (reference sequence). The cohort consisted of some 670 healthy bone marrow donors. At the time of sampling, all cohort members were nominally healthy, though unrecorded immune exposures were likely present. The donor was CMV seropositive and was included in the group of some 290 seropositive cohort members. Each donor provided a peripheral blood sample, and peripheral blood mononuclear cells were used for TCR beta sequencing. Genomic DNA extraction from the blood cell samples was performed with the Qiagen DNeasy Blood Extraction Kit.

These data belong to a study of cytomegalovirus exposure and HLA in healthy donors (dated by TCRdb to the late 2010s). Context from the whole study: An earlier analysis of 587 of the donors reported 276 Gb of sequence data and 90 million to 120 million unique TCR beta sequences obtained from some 170 million T cells. Roughly 300 gigabases of sequencing data and around 90 million unique TCR sequences made up an early release that covered approximately 650 HLA-typed donors. Of the 300 to 450 genotyped donors, 65% to 90% fell in the genetic ancestry cluster associated with self-reported Caucasian donors. The study aimed to test whether signatures of past pathogen exposure could be identified by cataloging public T cell receptors. The study used immunosequencing to profile the T cell repertoires of around 600 subjects and linked those repertoires to cytomegalovirus serostatus. In addition to the first cohort of around 670 subjects, a separate validation cohort of over 90 different subjects was used. To predict cytomegalovirus infection status, the study combined high-throughput TCR immunosequencing, statistical association of individual TCRs with disease status, and machine learning. A later analysis re-examined previously published TCR beta repertoires from 610 or so donors and added high-resolution HLA genotyping to investigate patterns of TCR occurrence. In the later analysis, no new phenotypic data were used to find candidate immune exposures; instead, reliance was placed on TCR beta sequences and their occurrence across donors. To decide whether each TCR beta V gene segment behaved as functional or pseudogenic, an earlier analysis of approximately 620 of the donors relied on high-throughput TCR beta sequencing. Donor age, sex, ethnicity and CMV serostatus were compiled together with the repertoire data. In a later genetic analysis, genome-wide SNP genotypes for about 55% of the roughly 670 donors were used, and that subset was treated as a discovery cohort. Every discovery cohort repertoire had been produced on one sequencing platform. Class I and class II HLA loci were covered by the typing at four-digit resolution. Typing coverage varied by locus: about 620-630 donors for A, B, C, DRB1 and DQB1; more than 500 for DQA1; 600 to 610 for DPA1; 450 to 480 for DPB1. Four to six DR-DQ haplotypes were handled as single units for association and clustering, since linkage in the cohort was strong. Among roughly 400 genotyped donors of the cohort, an average of roughly 230,000 unique TCR beta nucleotide sequences was sequenced per donor, of which roughly 18% were non-productive. Findings and caveats that apply to the study as a whole: When HLA alleles, especially DR and DQ, strongly co-occurred, attributing TCR associations to individual alleles was difficult. It was suggested by the authors that the approach could potentially be generalized to other disease states and immunological phenotypes. In this cohort, only TCR beta chains were sequenced, and detectable features were limited by the absence of alpha or paired-chain data. A later analysis associated about 18,000 TCR beta sequences with specific HLA alleles at a false discovery rate of 0.05. A later analysis found that most CMV-associated TCR beta chains appeared HLA-restricted, with HLA associations seemingly driven largely by CMV exposure. Sequencing depth was assumed to be roughly uniform across donors in the presence/absence analyses, though that assumption may not hold. According to a later analysis, TCR association rates differed among HLA loci, with DRB1 alleles showing the most associated TCRs and HLA-C alleles showing the fewest. Immune exposure information for the cohort was limited to CMV serostatus. Seventeen rarely observed V segments, including chromosome 9 orphons, were excluded from the earlier analysis of approximately 500 of the donors because counts were too low. Linkage disequilibrium might explain the correlated functional status among segregating V segments, but an unknown experimental factor could not be ruled out. An association between a missense DCLRE1C variant and V-gene and J-gene trimming of TCR beta chains was found in a later genetic analysis and replicated in an independent cohort. A group of highly shared sequence variants was considered likely to be a technical artifact of the sequencing pipeline. A further reported finding was that TCR beta sequences accurately predicted the HLA-A and HLA-B alleles for most subjects in the first cohort. The 87-base-pair reads could not distinguish some IMGT-functional V segments, including TRBV6-2 and TRBV6-3, so those segments were excluded. Compared with equally common non-associated chains, HLA-associated TCR beta chains in a later analysis were more clonally expanded and had lower generation probabilities. In the study, around 150 TCR beta chains were listed as associated with cytomegalovirus. While some public TCRs were present in many individuals, most TCR sequences turned up only very rarely across donors. The classifier was reported to diagnose cytomegalovirus status with high specificity and sensitivity in both the original cohort and the validation cohort. Several of the top co-occurrence clusters appeared to be linked to parvovirus B19, influenza, CMV and Epstein-Barr virus, according to a later analysis. Because HLA typing was unavailable for some donors at each locus, only the typed subset was used in association tests. A later genetic analysis reported fewer N-insertions in productive TCRs among donors in an Asian-associated ancestry cluster than the approximately 700-donor mean. A few of the identified cytomegalovirus-associated TCR beta chains were confirmed in vitro to be specific for cytomegalovirus antigens. In an earlier analysis of fewer than 750 of the donors, most TCR beta V segments were observed in productive rearrangements about 87% or about 30% of the time, broadly matching IMGT annotations.

Libraries were prepared through the immunoSEQ multiplex PCR assay. For the multiplex PCR, a mixture combining 60 forward primers for TCR Vbeta segments and 13 reverse primers for TCR Jbeta segments was used. Amplification of the CDR3 region of rearranged TCR beta genes was performed with a multiplex PCR assay on genomic DNA. The amplified TCR beta libraries were sequenced on the Illumina HiSeq System as 87-base-pair reads. The paper's data handling went like this. Across the 670 or so repertoires, a later analysis counted some 81 million unique TCR beta chains, roughly 11 million of which were shared by at least two donors. To remove PCR and sequencing errors, raw reads were error-corrected and collapsed into unique sequences using a nearest-neighbor algorithm that merged closely related sequences. To assign V, D and J gene segments, CDR3 sequences were aligned to IMGT reference sequences. For a sequence to be retained, a match of at least six nucleotides was required to both a V gene segment and a J gene segment. A rearrangement was called productive if the CDR3 had no stop codons and remained in frame with V and J, and every other rearrangement was called non-productive. CDR3 was defined by IMGT convention, running from the second conserved V-encoded cysteine to the conserved J-encoded phenylalanine. In an earlier analysis of around 640 of the donors, sequences lacking an unambiguous match to a single V gene segment were excluded. An earlier analysis of approximately 590 of the donors classified V segments as functional when productive rearrangements were above 56.7% and as segregating when the standard deviation between donors was above 5%. A statistical classification framework was built to diagnose cytomegalovirus status from the catalog of TCR beta chain sequences. In a later analysis, V and J genes were assigned by comparing TCR nucleotide sequences against IMGT/GENE-DB human TR gene sequences. In a later analysis, CDR3 sequences and most-parsimonious VDJ recombination scenarios were assigned using the TCRdist pipeline. A later analysis defined each TCR beta chain by its CDR3 amino acid sequence plus V-gene family, and excluded reads lacking a unique V-gene family. As a way to deal with suspected cross-contamination and a sequencing artifact, a later analysis dropped under 600 nucleotide sequences that were highly shared and had low generation probability. In a later analysis, a clonal expansion index for each public chain was calculated from normalized within-repertoire ranks of inferred template counts. In a later analysis, generation probabilities were computed using a VDJ recombination model fitted to out-of-frame rearrangements, and the results were checked against IGoR. Hypergeometric tests were used in a later analysis to score TCR-TCR, TCR-HLA and TCR-CMV co-occurrence, with a repertoire-size bias correction applied to the TCR pairs. False discovery rates were estimated in a later analysis by permuting HLA or CMV assignments 20 times. In a later analysis, co-occurring TCRs were grouped using DBSCAN, and TCRdist sequence similarity was added for clustering within HLA-allele-positive subsets. Repertoires with fewer than 30,000 or more than 120,000 public chains were left out of co-occurrence clustering, as were five repertoires with anomalous nucleotide sharing. This immuneACCESS table, as held by TCRdb, lists in-frame sequences with V and J called but not all clones. Of the missing ones, under half trace to an unresolved V gene in checked studies; the others have no known cause. V, J and clone size are taken as reported in that table, and D and trimming were inferred from the DNA itself. The sample data list under 200,000 clones, and approximately 82% of these were observed just once. Around 7.7% of the sample lies in the top ten.

This TCR was recovered from a woman between 35 and 50 years old in good health and CMV-seropositive. Sequencing input: PBMCs. The chain is assembled from TRBV19 and TRBJ2-5; a stretch of 12 junction bases matches TRBD2. This receptor has the CDR3 CASSTLAGGPSETQYF. The DNA reads as follows: TGTGCCAGTAGTACTCTAGCGGGAGGGCCCTCGGAGACCCAGTACTTC.